The 18 T cell receptor beta chains in this list originate from one sample, sequenced in a study of blood T cell repertoires in COVID-19. Some clones are missing from TCRdb's copy, which holds only in-frame ones; the method was immunoSEQ multiplex PCR. The table has 150,000 to 200,000 clones, 70% to 85% seen once; the top ten hold over 20%. The sequencing input was peripheral blood. The receptors shown here come from an elderly woman with acute or convalescent COVID-19.

This rearrangement joins TRBV4-2 to TRBJ2-7; the match to TRBD1 covers 10 bases. The length of the CDR3 is 17 residues. Trimming cost V 1 base and J 2 bases; bases outside gene matches: 8. The germline V gene encodes CDR1 LGHNA and CDR2 YNFKEQ. CDR3 protein: CASSQGPGQGEPYEQYF. In nucleotides, the CDR3 is TGTGCCAGCAGCCAAGGCCCTGGACAGGGGGAGCCCTACGAGCAGTACTTC.

V gene TRBV4-3 combines with J gene TRBJ2-7; tentative D call: TRBD1 (6 bases). The V gene lost 1 base and the J gene lost 3 bases, with 10 bases spanning the gap. The CDR3 consists of 14 residues. CDR1 is LGHNA and CDR2 is YSLEER in the germline V gene. CDR3 sequence: CASSQASRGYEQYF. In nucleotides, the CDR3 is TGCGCCAGCAGCCAAGCAAGCAGGGGCTACGAGCAGTACTTC.

As concerns this clone: Since no conserved phenylalanine or tryptophan closes the CDR3, a read error is the likely cause. It is unclear where the CDR3 begins or ends on the DNA, so no DNA is shown, and the CDR3 is as TCRdb lists it. The chain's CDR3 is CASSNDAAGLAFA. The chain carries TRBV18 and TRBJ2-3; the table's D gene call, TRBD2, was not cross checked with the DNA. Germline lookup yields CDR1 KGHSH and CDR2 LQKENI. The CDR3 has 13 amino acids, counting both end residues.

The CDR3 DNA follows: TGTGCCAGCAGGCAGGACAGGGGGGTTGATGGCTACACCTTC. Amino acid sequence: CASRQDRGVDGYTF. The V call is TRBV28, the J call TRBJ1-2; 10 positions match TRBD1. V lost 6 bases to trimming and J lost 6 bases; unmatched junction nucleotides: 7. The CDR3 covers 14 residues. Per germline, CDR1 MDHEN and CDR2 SYDVKM.

V is TRBV15 and J is TRBJ2-7; TRBD2 agrees at 11 bases. Germline lookup yields CDR1 LNHNV and CDR2 YYDKDF (reference sequence). V lost 1 base and J lost 2; bases outside the gene matches: 4. The CDR3 spans 16 residues. This chain's CDR3 is CATSRVAGGPAYEQYF. The CDR3 region has the DNA TGTGCCACCAGCAGAGTAGCGGGAGGGCCTGCCTACGAGCAGTACTTC.

The CDR3 nucleotides read TGCGCCAGCAGCCAAGATAAGGACAGTTCCCTCTCCTATGGCTACACCTTC. It yields the protein CASSQDKDSSLSYGYTF. J is TRBJ1-2 and V is TRBV4-1; maybe TRBD1 (6 bases). Germline CDR1 and CDR2: MGHRA and YSYEKL. This CDR3 region has 17 residues. Trimming left V 0 bases short and J 4 bases short, with 18 bases between.

The chain employs TRBV30 and TRBJ2-3; 7 bases agree with TRBD2. In germline, CDR1 is GTSNPN, CDR2 SVGIG (reference sequence). V trimming: 4 bases; J trimming: 0 bases; junction bases outside the gene matches: 7. This CDR3 contains 15 residues. The DNA of the CDR3 is TGTGCCTGGAACCGAGCGGGAACTAGCACAGATACGCAGTATTTT. Translated: CAWNRAGTSTDTQYF.

Remarks on this clone: Distinct nucleotide sequences in the sample also encode this CDR3. This CDR3 reads CASSLETGSYEQYF. The CDR3 DNA reads as TGCGCCAGCAGCTTGGAAACGGGTTCCTACGAGCAGTACTTC. The J gene is TRBJ2-7, the V gene TRBV5-1; D unclear. Looked up from germline, CDR1 is SGHRS and CDR2 is YFSETQ. The germline V and J ends were trimmed by 0 bases and 1 base, with 8 bases remaining between them. CDR3 length equals 14 residues.

This sequence joins TRBV4-3 and TRBJ2-2, with TRBD1 matching over 7 bases. This CDR3 is 17 amino acids long. J gave up 3 bases and V 4 bases, and 11 bases lay outside the gene matches. Germline CDR1 is LGHNA and CDR2 is YSLEER. CDR3 bases: TGCGCCAGCAGCCTGGGGTTTCGAGGGGGCGACACCGGGGAGCTGTTTTTT. Translation gives CASSLGFRGGDTGELFF.

This clone is a singleton in its sample. The rearrangement joins TRBV10-2 to TRBJ2-2; D may be TRBD2 (5 bases). The CDR3 loop spans 16 amino acids. CDR1 WSHSY and CDR2 SAAADI come from the germline V gene. Deletions cut 3 bases from V and 5 bases from J, with 16 bases between. Written as DNA, the CDR3 is TGCGCCAGCAGTGACCCTAGCTGGAGAGGAACCGGGGAGCTGTTTTTT. It encodes CASSDPSWRGTGELFF.

This clone appeared once. The chain employs TRBV30 and TRBJ1-6; D is possibly TRBD1 (6 bases). CDR3 size: 14 residues. The V and J ends lost 4 bases and 5 bases respectively, with 12 bases between them. CDR1 and CDR2 (germline): GTSNPN, SVGIG (reference sequence). DNA of the CDR3: TGTGCCTGGACAGGGGAACGGGATAATTCACCCCTCCACTTT. Its protein product is CAWTGERDNSPLHF.

This clone was detected only a few times. The rearrangement uses TRBV19 and TRBJ2-1, with 10 bases matching TRBD2. CDR1 is LNHDA, CDR2 SQIVND, per germline (reference sequence). The CDR3 totals 19 residues. V lost 5 bases and J lost 8; bases outside the gene matches: 21. CDR3 sequence reads: CASSPLSGGKREGRDEQFF. CDR3 nucleotides: TGTGCCAGTAGTCCCCTCTCAGGAGGGAAGCGGGAGGGCCGGGATGAGCAGTTCTTC.

This rearrangement joins TRBV5-4 to TRBJ1-3; the D gene is possibly TRBD1 (5 bases). Germline CDR1 and CDR2: SGHNT and YYREEE (reference sequence). Trimming pared 3 bases from V and 6 bases from J, leaving 13 bases between. The CDR3 runs 14 residues. CDR3: CASSSHGGVNTIYF. The CDR3 bases are TGTGCCAGCAGCTCCCACGGGGGTGTAAACACCATATATTTT.

The chain couples TRBV9 to TRBJ1-1; 7 bases fit TRBD1. V gave up 0 bases and J gave up 8 bases; unmatched junction bases: 1. Germline V gives CDR1 SGDLS, CDR2 YYNGEE. The length of the CDR3 is 12 residues. CDR3 coding DNA: TGTGCCAGCAGCGTAGGGGACAGCGAAGCTTTCTTT. The encoded protein is CASSVGDSEAFF. Full variable domain (outside the CDR3, taken from reference TRBV9 and TRBJ1-1): DSGVTQTPKHLITATGQRVTLRCSPRSGDLSVYWYQQSLDQGLQFLIQYYNGEERAKGNILERFSAQQFPDLHSELNLSSLELGDSALYFCASSVGDSEAFFGQGTRLTVV.

The chain uses TRBV30 and TRBJ1-1; 10 bases are shared with TRBD1. The germline gives CDR1 GTSNPN, CDR2 SVGIG (reference sequence). Germline trimming cut 4 bases from V and 0 bases from J; bases unmatched to any gene: 5. The CDR3 is 15 residues long. The CDR3 nucleotides read TGTGCCTGGAAATCGGGACAGGGGATGAACACTGAAGCTTTCTTT. It codes for CAWKSGQGMNTEAFF.

The genes are TRBV5-1 and TRBJ2-1; 7 nucleotides line up with TRBD2. CDR1 and CDR2 from the germline V gene are SGHRS and YFSETQ. This CDR3 comprises 17 residues. Trimming cost V 0 bases and J 3 bases; bases outside gene matches: 9. CDR3 in amino acids: CASSLGGRLADYNEQFF. CDR3 sequence (DNA): TGCGCCAGCAGCTTGGGGGGGAGACTAGCCGACTACAATGAGCAGTTCTTC.

The chain recombines TRBV7-6 with TRBJ2-1; TRBD2 matches 9 bases. With V trimmed by 3 bases and J by 3 bases, 3 bases remained unmatched. Germline V gives CDR1 SGHVS, CDR2 FNYEAQ. The CDR3 consists of 15 residues. CDR3: CASSLTSGHYNEQFF. The CDR3, as DNA: TGTGCCAGCAGCTTGACTAGCGGACACTACAATGAGCAGTTCTTC. The full variable domain, with the rest looked up from reference TRBV7-6 and TRBJ2-1, is GAGVSQSPRYKVTKRGQDVALRCDPISGHVSLYWYRQALGQGPEFLTYFNYEAQQDKSGLPNDRFSAERPEGSISTLTIQRTEQRDSAMYRCASSLTSGHYNEQFFGPGTRLTVL.

This chain uses TRBV27 with TRBJ2-1; TRBD2 aligns across 15 bases. CDR1 is MNHEY and CDR2 is SMNVEV in the germline V gene (reference sequence). The trim removed 8 bases at V and 10 bases at J, leaving 9 bases unmatched. The CDR3 extends over 15 amino acids. CDR3 sequence: CASRPGLAGGGEQFF. Written as DNA, the CDR3 is TGTGCCAGCCGCCCGGGACTAGCGGGAGGAGGCGAGCAGTTCTTC.